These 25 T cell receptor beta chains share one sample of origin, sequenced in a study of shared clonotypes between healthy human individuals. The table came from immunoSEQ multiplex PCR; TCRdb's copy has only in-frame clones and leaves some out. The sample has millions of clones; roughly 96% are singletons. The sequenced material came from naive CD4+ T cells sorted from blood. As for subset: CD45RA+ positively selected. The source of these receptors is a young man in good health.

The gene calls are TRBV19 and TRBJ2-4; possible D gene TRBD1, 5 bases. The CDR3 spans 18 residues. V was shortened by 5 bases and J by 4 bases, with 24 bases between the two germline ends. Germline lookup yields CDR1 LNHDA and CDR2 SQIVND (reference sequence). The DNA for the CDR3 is TGTGCCAGTAGTCTCGAGCCCCGAGACAGAATTACTAAAAACATTCAGTACTTC. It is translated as CASSLEPRDRITKNIQYF.

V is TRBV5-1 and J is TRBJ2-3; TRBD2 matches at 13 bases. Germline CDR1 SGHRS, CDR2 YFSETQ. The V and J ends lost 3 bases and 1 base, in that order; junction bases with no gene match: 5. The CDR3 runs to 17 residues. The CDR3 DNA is TGCGCCAGCAGCTGGGGTGGACTAGCGGGGGGCACAGATACGCAGTATTTT. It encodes CASSWGGLAGGTDTQYF.

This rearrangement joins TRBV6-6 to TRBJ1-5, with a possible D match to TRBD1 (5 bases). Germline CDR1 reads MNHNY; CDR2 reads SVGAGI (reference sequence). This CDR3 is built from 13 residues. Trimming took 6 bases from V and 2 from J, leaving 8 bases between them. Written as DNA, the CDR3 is TGTGCCAGCAGGGGGGACGGCAATCAGCCCCAGCATTTT. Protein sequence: CASRGDGNQPQHF.

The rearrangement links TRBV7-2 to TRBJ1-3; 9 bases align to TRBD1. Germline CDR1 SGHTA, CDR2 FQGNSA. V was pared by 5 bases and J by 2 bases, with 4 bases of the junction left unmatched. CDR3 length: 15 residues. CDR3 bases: TGTGCCAGCAGCCTGGGGACAGGGCCTGGAAACACCATATATTTT. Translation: CASSLGTGPGNTIYF.

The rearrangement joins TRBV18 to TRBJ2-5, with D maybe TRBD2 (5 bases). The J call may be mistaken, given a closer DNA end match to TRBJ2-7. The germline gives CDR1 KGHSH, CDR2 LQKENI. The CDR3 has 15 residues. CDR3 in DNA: TGTGCCAGCTCACCACCCCGGGGTGGAGTATACGAGCAGTACTTC. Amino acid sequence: CASSPPRGGVYEQYF.

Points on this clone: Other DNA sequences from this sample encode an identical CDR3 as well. The CDR3, as DNA: TGTGCCAGCAGCTTAAGGTCTGAGACCCAGTACTTC. This encodes CASSLRSETQYF. The V gene is TRBV7-6, the J gene TRBJ2-5; D is ambiguous. Germline lookup yields CDR1 SGHVS and CDR2 FNYEAQ. V dropped 2 bases and J dropped 5 bases, with 6 bases sitting between them. The CDR3 is 12 residues long. The entire variable domain, with the rest obtained from reference TRBV7-6 and TRBJ2-5, is as follows: GAGVSQSPRYKVTKRGQDVALRCDPISGHVSLYWYRQALGQGPEFLTYFNYEAQQDKSGLPNDRFSAERPEGSISTLTIQRTEQRDSAMYRCASSLRSETQYFGPGTRLLVL.

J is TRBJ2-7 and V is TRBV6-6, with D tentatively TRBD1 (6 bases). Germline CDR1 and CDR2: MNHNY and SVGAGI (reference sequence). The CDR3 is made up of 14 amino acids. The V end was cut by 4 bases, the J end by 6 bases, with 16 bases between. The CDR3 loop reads CASSSQGRGVEQYF. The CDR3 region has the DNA TGTGCCAGCAGTTCCCAGGGGCGAGGGGTCGAGCAGTACTTC.

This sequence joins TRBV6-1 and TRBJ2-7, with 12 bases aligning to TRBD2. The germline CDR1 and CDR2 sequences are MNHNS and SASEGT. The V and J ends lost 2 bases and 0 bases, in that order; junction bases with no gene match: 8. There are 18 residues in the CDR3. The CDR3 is CASSELALAGGSSYEQYF. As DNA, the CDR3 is TGTGCCAGCAGTGAATTGGCACTAGCGGGAGGTTCCTCCTACGAGCAGTACTTC.

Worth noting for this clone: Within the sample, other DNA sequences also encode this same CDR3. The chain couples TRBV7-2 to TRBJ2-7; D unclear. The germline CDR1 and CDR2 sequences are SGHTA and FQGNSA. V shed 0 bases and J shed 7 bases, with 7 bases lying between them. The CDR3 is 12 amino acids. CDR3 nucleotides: TGTGCCAGCAGCTTAGCGCTTGGGGAGCAGTACTTC. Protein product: CASSLALGEQYF.

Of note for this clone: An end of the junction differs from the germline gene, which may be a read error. The CDR3 reads CASSFSNTGELFF. The CDR3 nucleotides are TGTGCTAGCAGCTTTTCTAACACCGGGGAGCTGTTTTTT. The chain employs TRBV7-7 and TRBJ2-2; D gene uncertain. The CDR3 totals 13 residues. CDR1 is SSHAT and CDR2 is FNYEAQ in the germline V gene (reference sequence).

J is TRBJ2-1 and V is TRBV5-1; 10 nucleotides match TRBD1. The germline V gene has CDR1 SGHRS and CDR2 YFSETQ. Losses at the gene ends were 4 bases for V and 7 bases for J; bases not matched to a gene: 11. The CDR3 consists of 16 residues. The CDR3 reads CASSIMAGQGKNEQFF. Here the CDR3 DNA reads TGCGCCAGCAGCATAATGGCGGGACAGGGGAAGAATGAGCAGTTCTTC.

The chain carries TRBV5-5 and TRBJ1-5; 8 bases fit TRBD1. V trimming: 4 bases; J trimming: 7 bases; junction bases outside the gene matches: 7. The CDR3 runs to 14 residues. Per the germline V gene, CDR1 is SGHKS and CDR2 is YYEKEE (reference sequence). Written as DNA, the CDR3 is TGTGCCAGCAGCCGGGACAGGTCGGACCAGCCCCAGCATTTT. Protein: CASSRDRSDQPQHF.

The CDR3 here is CAIRPSSSGYEQYF. The CDR3 DNA reads as TGTGCCATCCGACCCTCTTCTAGCGGGTACGAGCAGTACTTC. This chain joins TRBV10-3 and TRBJ2-7; 8 positions match TRBD2. Germline V gives CDR1 ENHRY, CDR2 SYGVKD. With V trimmed by 8 bases and J by 4 bases, 10 bases remained unmatched. The CDR3 spans 14 residues.

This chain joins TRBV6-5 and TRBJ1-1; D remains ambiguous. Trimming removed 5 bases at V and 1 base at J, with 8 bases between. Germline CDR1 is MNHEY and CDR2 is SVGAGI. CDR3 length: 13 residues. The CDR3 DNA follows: TGTGCCAGCAGTATCGGCAGGAACACTGAAGCTTTCTTT. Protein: CASSIGRNTEAFF.

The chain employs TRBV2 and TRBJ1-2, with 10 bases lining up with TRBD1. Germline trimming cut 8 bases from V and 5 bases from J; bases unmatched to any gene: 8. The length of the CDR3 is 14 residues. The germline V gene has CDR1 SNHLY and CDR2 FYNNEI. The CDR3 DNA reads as TGTGCCAGCCTCCGGGACAGGGGAGGGTATGGCTACACCTTC. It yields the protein CASLRDRGGYGYTF. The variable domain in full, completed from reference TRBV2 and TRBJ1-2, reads EPEVTQTPSHQVTQMGQEVILRCVPISNHLYFYWYRQILGQKVEFLVSFYNNEISEKSEIFDDQFSVERPDGSNFTLKIRSTKLEDSAMYFCASLRDRGGYGYTFGSGTRLTVV.

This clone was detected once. The CDR3 protein is CASSVSSGTYNEQFF. Written as DNA, the CDR3 is TGTGCCAGCAGTGTCTCTAGCGGAACCTACAATGAGCAGTTCTTC. The rearrangement uses TRBV6-1 and TRBJ2-1; TRBD2 matches at 7 bases. This CDR3 spans 15 amino acids. V lost 4 bases and J lost 2; bases outside the gene matches: 5. Germline V lookup: CDR1 MNHNS, CDR2 SASEGT.

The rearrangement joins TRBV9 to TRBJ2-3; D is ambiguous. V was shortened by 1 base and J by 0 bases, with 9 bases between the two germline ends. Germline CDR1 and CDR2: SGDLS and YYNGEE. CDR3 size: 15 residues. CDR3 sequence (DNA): TGTGCCAGCAGCGTAAGCAGCGATAGCACAGATACGCAGTATTTT. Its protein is CASSVSSDSTDTQYF.

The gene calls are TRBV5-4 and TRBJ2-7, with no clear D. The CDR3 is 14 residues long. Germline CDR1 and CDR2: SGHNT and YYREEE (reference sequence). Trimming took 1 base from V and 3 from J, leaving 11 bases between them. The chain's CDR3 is CASSLTGFDYEQYF. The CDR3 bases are TGTGCCAGCAGCTTGACCGGGTTTGACTACGAGCAGTACTTC.

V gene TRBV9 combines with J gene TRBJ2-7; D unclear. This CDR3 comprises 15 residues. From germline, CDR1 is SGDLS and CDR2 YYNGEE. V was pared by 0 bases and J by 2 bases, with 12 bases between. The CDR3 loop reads CASSVDSNPAYEQYF. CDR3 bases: TGTGCCAGCAGCGTAGATAGCAACCCGGCCTACGAGCAGTACTTC.

CDR3 DNA sequence: TGTGCCGGGGGAGGGGGAGACACTGAAGCTTTCTTT. It is translated as CAGGGGDTEAFF. The chain is built from TRBV30 and TRBJ1-1, with a tentative D call TRBD1 (6 bases). Between the trimmed V and J ends, which lost 8 bases and 3 bases, there was a span of 13 bases. The CDR3 contains 12 residues. Germline values: CDR1 GTSNPN, CDR2 SVGIG (reference sequence).

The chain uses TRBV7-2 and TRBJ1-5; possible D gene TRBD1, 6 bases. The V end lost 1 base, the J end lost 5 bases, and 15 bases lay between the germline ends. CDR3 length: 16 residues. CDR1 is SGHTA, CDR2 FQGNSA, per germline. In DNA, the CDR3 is TGTGCCAGCAGCTTAGACGGCAGGGGCCCGGATCAGCCCCAGCATTTT. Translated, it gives CASSLDGRGPDQPQHF.

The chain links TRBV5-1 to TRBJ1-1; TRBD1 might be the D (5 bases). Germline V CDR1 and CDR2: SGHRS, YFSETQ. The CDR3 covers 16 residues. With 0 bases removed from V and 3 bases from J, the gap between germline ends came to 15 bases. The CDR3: CASSLGDSLGYTEAFF. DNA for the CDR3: TGCGCCAGCAGCTTGGGCGACAGCTTGGGGTACACTGAAGCTTTCTTT.

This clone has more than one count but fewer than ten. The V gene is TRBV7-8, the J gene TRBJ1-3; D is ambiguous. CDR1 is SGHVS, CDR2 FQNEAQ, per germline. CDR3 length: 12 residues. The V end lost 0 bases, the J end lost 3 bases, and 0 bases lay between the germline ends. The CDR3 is CASSLAGNTIYF. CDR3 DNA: TGTGCCAGCAGCTTAGCTGGAAACACCATATATTTT.

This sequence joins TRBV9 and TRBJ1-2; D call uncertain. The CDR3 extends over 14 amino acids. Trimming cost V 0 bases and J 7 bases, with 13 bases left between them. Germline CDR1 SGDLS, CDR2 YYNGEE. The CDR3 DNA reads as TGTGCCAGCAGCGTAGGAACAGACTACGGTGGCTACACCTTC. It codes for CASSVGTDYGGYTF.

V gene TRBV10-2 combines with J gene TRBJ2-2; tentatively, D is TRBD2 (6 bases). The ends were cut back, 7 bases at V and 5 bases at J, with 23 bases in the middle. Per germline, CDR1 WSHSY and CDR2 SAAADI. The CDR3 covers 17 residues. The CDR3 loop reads CASKLQAGQGSTGELFF. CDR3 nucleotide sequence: TGCGCCAGCAAACTCCAAGCGGGTCAAGGAAGTACCGGGGAGCTGTTTTTT.